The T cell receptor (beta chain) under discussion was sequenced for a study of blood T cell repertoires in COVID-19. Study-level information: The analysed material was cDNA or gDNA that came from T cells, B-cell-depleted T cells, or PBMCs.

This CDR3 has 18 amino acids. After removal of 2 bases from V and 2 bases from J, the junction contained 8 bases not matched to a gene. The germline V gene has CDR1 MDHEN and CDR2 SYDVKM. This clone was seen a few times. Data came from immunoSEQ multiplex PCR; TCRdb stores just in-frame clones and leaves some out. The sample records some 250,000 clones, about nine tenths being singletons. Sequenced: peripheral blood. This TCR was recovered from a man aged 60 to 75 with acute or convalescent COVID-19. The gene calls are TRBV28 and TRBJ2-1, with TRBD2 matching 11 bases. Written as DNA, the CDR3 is TGTGCCAGCAGTTTAAGGGCCGGGACTAGCGGCGCCTACAATGAGCAGTTCTTC. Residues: CASSLRAGTSGAYNEQFF.